Following are 3 T cell receptor beta chains from one sample sequenced in a study of T-cell memory formation after mild COVID-19. One entry per CDR3 protein results from TCRdb running MiXCR on the 5' RACE reads. The sample yields around 340,000 distinct CDR3 sequences, approximately 16% seen once. The material sequenced was PBMCs or a T cell subset sorted from them (not recorded which). The receptors originated from a man aged 18 to 30 who had mild COVID-19 (a few samples of this study predate the infection). Cell type and time point are not known.

The V call is TRBV27, the J call TRBJ2-7; the D gene is possibly TRBD2 (5 bases). This CDR3 has 13 amino acids. CDR1 is MNHEY and CDR2 is SMNVEV in the germline V gene (reference sequence). Trimming shortened V by 4 bases and J by 3 bases, and 10 bases separated the two germline ends. The CDR3 sequence: CASSSSDFYEQYF. CDR3 nucleotide sequence: TGTGCCAGCAGTTCCTCGGACTTCTACGAGCAGTACTTC.

The genes are TRBV2 and TRBJ2-7; the D gene is possibly TRBD2 (6 bases). Germline CDR1 is SNHLY and CDR2 is FYNNEI. The CDR3 runs 10 residues. Trimming pared 8 bases from V and 5 bases from J, leaving 7 bases between. The CDR3 region is CASGGDEQYV. CDR3 DNA: TGTGCCAGCGGAGGGGACGAGCAGTACGTC.

This clonotype was picked up many times. This rearrangement joins TRBV10-3 to TRBJ2-7; 7 bases are a match to TRBD2. The CDR3 length is 16 residues. CDR1 is ENHRY and CDR2 is SYGVKD in the germline V gene. Trimming took 3 bases from V and 4 from J; bases not matched to a gene: 12. The CDR3: CAISDEAGKRLYEQYF. CDR3 DNA sequence: TGTGCCATCAGTGATGAAGCGGGAAAGCGCCTGTACGAGCAGTACTTC.